The clone carrying this T cell receptor (beta chain) was seen repeatedly, ten times or more. The antigen is unknown. Authors of the study amplified TCR beta CDR3 regions from RNA transcripts. HTBI primers were employed in a first-round RT-PCR of the TCR CDR3. Each CDR3 protein gets one entry after TCRdb re-called the multiplex PCR reads with MiXCR. The table shows roughly 250,000 distinct CDR3 sequences, with 16% occurring only once. The data were obtained in a study of T cells in Graves' hyperthyroidism and ophthalmopathy. Study-wide points: Progression to ophthalmopathy was predicted a median of 6.5 months early. Blood also held most thyroid clonotypes expanded beyond 0.001.

The V and J ends lost 0 bases and 6 bases respectively, with 7 bases between them. This CDR3 has 13 residues. Germline assignment: CDR1 MNHEY and CDR2 SVGEGT. It was 8 to 10 ml of fresh peripheral blood that supplied the PBMCs. V is TRBV6-2 or TRBV6-3 and J is TRBJ2-3; no reliable D call. This TCR came from a woman under 30 with Graves' ophthalmopathy. Specimen: blood. The CDR3 region is CASSYSRADTQYF. CDR3 nucleotides: TGTGCCAGCAGTTACTCCCGGGCGGATACGCAGTATTTT.